The rows below give T cell receptor beta chains drawn from one sample of a study of blood T cell repertoires in COVID-19. Profiled with immunoSEQ multiplex PCR; TCRdb holds only in-frame clones, not every one. The sample records roughly 320,000 clones, 65% to 90% being singletons. The source material was PBMCs or T cells enriched from blood (not recorded which). The receptors stem from a man aged 25 to 45 who had recovered from COVID-19. Each CDR3 is given with its conserved first and last residue. Each record gives: D gene, clone size, J gene, CDR3 length, V gene, CDR3 DNA, CDR3 protein. D genes are given only for firm matches. Only part of the rows carry a size: once, few, many, or a class if the clone is expanded.

d_gene: TRBD2
abundance: .
j_gene: TRBJ2-1
len: 17
v_gene: TRBV3-1/TRBV3-2
CDR3nt: TGTGCCAGCAGCCAAGGGAGAGCTAGCGGGAACCAGAATGAGCAGTTCTTC
CDR3aa: CASSQGRASGNQNEQFF

d_gene: .
abundance: .
j_gene: TRBJ2-5
len: 13
v_gene: TRBV28
CDR3nt: TGTGCCAGCAGTTTACAGGGTCAAGAGACCCAGTACTTC
CDR3aa: CASSLQGQETQYF

d_gene: TRBD1
abundance: .
j_gene: TRBJ2-1
len: 16
v_gene: TRBV6-1
CDR3nt: TGTGCCAGCAGTGGGGCCGGGACAGTCTCCTACAATGAGCAGTTCTTC
CDR3aa: CASSGAGTVSYNEQFF

d_gene: .
abundance: .
j_gene: TRBJ1-3
len: 15
v_gene: TRBV10-1
CDR3nt: TGCGCCAGCAGTGAGGACAATACAGCTGGAAACACCATATATTTT
CDR3aa: CASSEDNTAGNTIYF

d_gene: .
abundance: .
j_gene: TRBJ2-1
len: 14
v_gene: TRBV4-1
CDR3nt: TGCGCCAGCAGCTGGAGTGGTAGCGAAGATGAGCAGTTCTTC
CDR3aa: CASSWSGSEDEQFF

d_gene: .
abundance: few
j_gene: TRBJ2-7
len: 14
v_gene: TRBV7-9
CDR3nt: TGTGCCAGCAGCTCATTAGCGGAAGGGGTCGAGCAGTACTTC
CDR3aa: CASSSLAEGVEQYF

d_gene: .
abundance: .
j_gene: TRBJ1-6
len: 14
v_gene: TRBV25-1
CDR3nt: TGTGCCAGCAGTGTCGACAGCTTGATTAATCCCCTCCACTTT
CDR3aa: CASSVDSLINPLHF

d_gene: .
abundance: .
j_gene: TRBJ1-1
len: 13
v_gene: TRBV6-5
CDR3nt: TGTGCCAGCAGTTACGACAGTGCCACTGAAGCTTTCTTT
CDR3aa: CASSYDSATEAFF

d_gene: .
abundance: once
j_gene: TRBJ1-6
len: 14
v_gene: TRBV6-2/TRBV6-3
CDR3nt: TGTGCCAGCAGTTTCTGGCAGGGTAATTCACCCCTCCACTTT
CDR3aa: CASSFWQGNSPLHF

d_gene: .
abundance: .
j_gene: TRBJ2-3
len: 15
v_gene: TRBV6-5
CDR3nt: TGTGCCAGCAGCCGGGAATACGGGCGACCAGATACGCAGTATTTT
CDR3aa: CASSREYGRPDTQYF

d_gene: .
abundance: .
j_gene: TRBJ2-7
len: 15
v_gene: TRBV2
CDR3nt: TGTGCCAGCAGAACCACGGGGGGCGCCTTGGGCGAGCAGTACTTC
CDR3aa: CASRTTGGALGEQYF

d_gene: .
abundance: once
j_gene: TRBJ2-3
len: 14
v_gene: TRBV6-5
CDR3nt: TGTGCCAGCACCCGAAAGGGGAGCACAGATACGCAGTATTTT
CDR3aa: CASTRKGSTDTQYF

d_gene: .
abundance: .
j_gene: TRBJ1-5
len: 14
v_gene: TRBV11-2
CDR3nt: TGTGCCAGCAGCCAGGACAGTAGCAATCAGCCCCAGCATTTT
CDR3aa: CASSQDSSNQPQHF

d_gene: .
abundance: .
j_gene: TRBJ2-3
len: 16
v_gene: TRBV10-2
CDR3nt: TGCGCCAGCAGTGACCTTGGCATACCTAGCACAGATACGCAGTATTTT
CDR3aa: CASSDLGIPSTDTQYF

d_gene: TRBD2
abundance: .
j_gene: TRBJ2-1
len: 17
v_gene: TRBV5-1
CDR3nt: TGCGCCAGCAGCTTGGGGGGACTAGCGGGGTCCTACAATGAGCAGTTCTTC
CDR3aa: CASSLGGLAGSYNEQFF

d_gene: TRBD2
abundance: .
j_gene: TRBJ2-7
len: 19
v_gene: TRBV3-1/TRBV3-2
CDR3nt: TGTGCCAGCAGCCCCCCCGGGACTAGCGGGAGGGACCCGGCTCCAGAGCAGTACTTC
CDR3aa: CASSPPGTSGRDPAPEQYF

d_gene: .
abundance: few
j_gene: TRBJ1-5
len: 15
v_gene: TRBV7-9
CDR3nt: TGTGCCAGCAGCTTAGGGACCCACGCGGGTCAGCCCCAGCATTTT
CDR3aa: CASSLGTHAGQPQHF

d_gene: .
abundance: .
j_gene: TRBJ1-2
len: 15
v_gene: TRBV13
CDR3nt: TGTGCCAGCAGCGCCCGACAGGCCGCATCCTATGGCTACACCTTC
CDR3aa: CASSARQAASYGYTF

d_gene: .
abundance: .
j_gene: TRBJ1-6
len: 16
v_gene: TRBV6-5
CDR3nt: TGTGCCAGCAGTTACATCATGGGCAGAAATAATTCACCCCTCCACTTT
CDR3aa: CASSYIMGRNNSPLHF

d_gene: .
abundance: .
j_gene: TRBJ1-1
len: 13
v_gene: TRBV7-8
CDR3nt: TGTGCCAGCAGCTTACCCCCCGACACTGAAGCTTTCTTT
CDR3aa: CASSLPPDTEAFF

d_gene: .
abundance: .
j_gene: TRBJ2-7
len: 14
v_gene: TRBV5-6
CDR3nt: TGTGCCAGCAGCGGGATAGGGGGGGTCTACGAGCAGTACTTC
CDR3aa: CASSGIGGVYEQYF

d_gene: TRBD1
abundance: .
j_gene: TRBJ1-2
len: 16
v_gene: TRBV5-1
CDR3nt: TGCGCCAGCAGCGGCCGCGAGGGGGCTCGTGACTATGGCTACACCTTC
CDR3aa: CASSGREGARDYGYTF

d_gene: TRBD1
abundance: .
j_gene: TRBJ1-6
len: 15
v_gene: TRBV4-2
CDR3nt: TGTGCCAGCAGCCATTACAGGGGGCAGAATTCACCCCTCCACTTT
CDR3aa: CASSHYRGQNSPLHF

d_gene: .
abundance: .
j_gene: TRBJ1-6
len: 14
v_gene: TRBV14
CDR3nt: TGTGCCAGCAGCCAACAGGTTTCCAATTCACCCCTCCACTTT
CDR3aa: CASSQQVSNSPLHF

d_gene: TRBD1
abundance: .
j_gene: TRBJ2-7
len: 16
v_gene: TRBV24-1
CDR3nt: TGTGCCACCAGTGAAGGGACAGGGGCTCTTCCTTACGAGCAGTACTTC
CDR3aa: CATSEGTGALPYEQYF

d_gene: .
abundance: once
j_gene: TRBJ1-1
len: 14
v_gene: TRBV11-2
CDR3nt: TGTGCCAGCAGCTTAGATCTCAGCGGGTTCAAAGCTTTCTTT
CDR3aa: CASSLDLSGFKAFF

d_gene: .
abundance: .
j_gene: TRBJ1-1
len: 13
v_gene: TRBV10-1
CDR3nt: TGCGCCAGCAGTGCCTCAGGGGACACTGAAGCTTTCTTT
CDR3aa: CASSASGDTEAFF

d_gene: TRBD1
abundance: few
j_gene: TRBJ1-2
len: 18
v_gene: TRBV5-6
CDR3nt: TGTGCCAGCAGCTCACCTATTTACCAGGGGGCGCGGAACTATGGCTACACCTTC
CDR3aa: CASSSPIYQGARNYGYTF

d_gene: .
abundance: few
j_gene: TRBJ1-1
len: 15
v_gene: TRBV4-1
CDR3nt: TGCGCCAGCAGCCAAGATATCACAGCGAACACTGAAGCTTTCTTT
CDR3aa: CASSQDITANTEAFF

d_gene: TRBD1
abundance: .
j_gene: TRBJ1-1
len: 18
v_gene: TRBV2
CDR3nt: TGTGCCAGCAGGCGAAGATGGGACAGGGGAAGGGAGAACACTGAAGCTTTCTTT
CDR3aa: CASRRRWDRGRENTEAFF

d_gene: TRBD1
abundance: .
j_gene: TRBJ1-2
len: 17
v_gene: TRBV28
CDR3nt: TGTGCCAGCAGCCGACTTTATGACAGGGGGAACTCCTATGGCTACACCTTC
CDR3aa: CASSRLYDRGNSYGYTF

d_gene: TRBD1
abundance: .
j_gene: TRBJ1-5
len: 15
v_gene: TRBV19
CDR3nt: TGTGCCAGTAGTCTGATTGACAGGGAGGTTCAGCCCCAGCATTTT
CDR3aa: CASSLIDREVQPQHF

d_gene: .
abundance: .
j_gene: TRBJ1-1
len: 14
v_gene: TRBV5-4
CDR3nt: TGTGCCAGCAGCCCAAAAACAGGGCTCCCTGAAGCTTTCTTT
CDR3aa: CASSPKTGLPEAFF

d_gene: TRBD2
abundance: once
j_gene: TRBJ2-3
len: 16
v_gene: TRBV27
CDR3nt: TGTGCCAGCAGGCCGGGACTAGCGGGTCACACAGATACGCAGTATTTT
CDR3aa: CASRPGLAGHTDTQYF

d_gene: .
abundance: .
j_gene: TRBJ2-5
len: 16
v_gene: TRBV30
CDR3nt: TGTGCCTGGGAGAAGTTCAGGGGCCTCGGAAAAGAGACCCAGTACTTC
CDR3aa: CAWEKFRGLGKETQYF

d_gene: .
abundance: .
j_gene: TRBJ1-2
len: 14
v_gene: TRBV6-5
CDR3nt: TGTGCCAGCAGGAGCGGGGGGAGCGACTATGGCTACACCTTC
CDR3aa: CASRSGGSDYGYTF

d_gene: .
abundance: few
j_gene: TRBJ2-7
len: 12
v_gene: TRBV28
CDR3nt: TGTGCCAGCACCAGGAGGGATTACGAGCAGTACTTC
CDR3aa: CASTRRDYEQYF

d_gene: TRBD1
abundance: .
j_gene: TRBJ1-6
len: 14
v_gene: TRBV15
CDR3nt: TGTGCCACCAGCCTGGACAGGGGATCGGTCCCCCTCCACTTT
CDR3aa: CATSLDRGSVPLHF

d_gene: .
abundance: .
j_gene: TRBJ2-3
len: 12
v_gene: TRBV6-5
CDR3nt: TGTGCCAGCAGTTCCTTCACAGATACGCAGTATTTT
CDR3aa: CASSSFTDTQYF

d_gene: .
abundance: .
j_gene: TRBJ2-7
len: 13
v_gene: TRBV29-1
CDR3nt: TGCAGCGTTGAAGCAGACGCAGGGCGTGAGCAGTACTTC
CDR3aa: CSVEADAGREQYF

d_gene: .
abundance: .
j_gene: TRBJ2-7
len: 14
v_gene: TRBV11-2
CDR3nt: TGTGCCAGCAGCCCCAATGGACTCTCCTACGAGCAGTACTTC
CDR3aa: CASSPNGLSYEQYF

d_gene: .
abundance: few
j_gene: TRBJ2-5
len: 14
v_gene: TRBV7-2
CDR3nt: TGTGCCAGCAGCTTAACGAGGGACATCGAGACCCAGTACTTC
CDR3aa: CASSLTRDIETQYF

d_gene: .
abundance: .
j_gene: TRBJ1-1
len: 15
v_gene: TRBV15
CDR3nt: TGTGCCACCAGCAGAGCCTGGAGGGAGCACACTGAAGCTTTCTTT
CDR3aa: CATSRAWREHTEAFF

d_gene: TRBD2
abundance: .
j_gene: TRBJ2-6
len: 17
v_gene: TRBV5-1
CDR3nt: TGCGCCAGCAGCCGGGGACTAGCGGGAGATGGGGCCAACGTCCTGACTTTC
CDR3aa: CASSRGLAGDGANVLTF

d_gene: .
abundance: .
j_gene: TRBJ1-1
len: 14
v_gene: TRBV5-1
CDR3nt: TGCGCCAGCAGCTTCGACAGTAACAGCGCTGAAGCTTTCTTT
CDR3aa: CASSFDSNSAEAFF

d_gene: .
abundance: .
j_gene: TRBJ1-2
len: 16
v_gene: TRBV6-1
CDR3nt: TGTGCCAGCAGTGAGTTTCTGGACAGCAGAAACTATGGCTACACCTTC
CDR3aa: CASSEFLDSRNYGYTF

d_gene: .
abundance: .
j_gene: TRBJ1-3
len: 14
v_gene: TRBV29-1
CDR3nt: TGCAGCGTTGTGTTCCGAGGGTCTGGAAACACCATATATTTT
CDR3aa: CSVVFRGSGNTIYF

d_gene: .
abundance: .
j_gene: TRBJ1-2
len: 15
v_gene: TRBV27
CDR3nt: TGTGCCAGCAGTCCTAATCCACAGCTAAAGTATGGCTACACCTTC
CDR3aa: CASSPNPQLKYGYTF

d_gene: .
abundance: .
j_gene: TRBJ2-7
len: 16
v_gene: TRBV6-6
CDR3nt: TGTGCCAGTCAACTGGGAGGGGGTGCTTTTTCCTACGAGCAGTACTTC
CDR3aa: CASQLGGGAFSYEQYF

d_gene: .
abundance: .
j_gene: TRBJ2-3
len: 17
v_gene: TRBV19
CDR3nt: TGTGCCAGTAGTATCTTAGGGCCAAGCAGGGCTACAGATACGCAGTATTTT
CDR3aa: CASSILGPSRATDTQYF

d_gene: TRBD1
abundance: .
j_gene: TRBJ1-2
len: 16
v_gene: TRBV30
CDR3nt: TGTGCCTGGAGTGAGGTCGGGACAGCTAAGCTCTATGGCTACACCTTC
CDR3aa: CAWSEVGTAKLYGYTF

d_gene: .
abundance: .
j_gene: TRBJ2-3
len: 13
v_gene: TRBV12-5
CDR3nt: TGTGCTAGTGGTTTGAGGGGAACAGATACGCAGTATTTT
CDR3aa: CASGLRGTDTQYF

d_gene: TRBD1
abundance: .
j_gene: TRBJ1-2
len: 13
v_gene: TRBV20-1
CDR3nt: TGCAGTGCGAGTCGGACAGGGGCTTATGGCTACACCTTC
CDR3aa: CSASRTGAYGYTF

d_gene: .
abundance: .
j_gene: TRBJ2-7
len: 16
v_gene: TRBV3-1/TRBV3-2
CDR3nt: TGTGCCAGCAGCCAAGCCCCTTCGGTGGTTTTTTACGAGCAGTACTTC
CDR3aa: CASSQAPSVVFYEQYF